This T cell receptor beta chain appears in the sequencing data of a study of cytomegalovirus exposure and HLA in healthy donors. The PCR had 60 Vbeta and 13 Jbeta primers. Assay used: immunoSEQ multiplex PCR; TCRdb lists only in-frame clones, some missing. The repertoire holds about 200,000 clones, with around 74% as singletons. Per the germline V gene, CDR1 is SQVTM and CDR2 is ANQGSEA. This CDR3 has 14 amino acids. J gave up 0 bases and V 6 bases, and 4 bases lay outside the gene matches. Sequencing input: PBMCs. This receptor was taken from a girl between 5 and 17 years old in good health and CMV-seropositive. The chain couples TRBV29-1 to TRBJ1-1; 10 bases fit TRBD1. The CDR3 sequence: CSVPGQGMNTEAFF. CDR3 bases: TGCAGCGTCCCGGGACAGGGGATGAACACTGAAGCTTTCTTT.